This T cell receptor beta chain originates from a study of blood T cells in healthy people across ages. This clonotype was recorded many times. The antigen remains unidentified. A second PCR, run for roughly 7 to 12 cycles, used a sample-barcoded 5' primer plus a J-beta primer mix. Any given sample supplied a minimum of 2.5 million CDR3-containing paired-end reads. TCRdb re-analysed the 5' RACE reads in MiXCR, keeping a single row per CDR3 protein. The sample carries approximately 690,000 distinct CDR3 sequences, 40% to 45% recorded once. Study results and caveats: Higher diversity, along with more naive CD4+ cells, distinguished long-lived donors from aged donors.

Unmatched junction bases numbered 7, after V lost 4 bases and J lost 5 bases. CDR3 size: 14 residues. Germline CDR1 reads SGHRS; CDR2 reads YFSETQ. This clonotype originated in a man older than 75 in good health. V gene TRBV5-1 combines with J gene TRBJ2-7; 9 nucleotides match TRBD1. Specimen: blood. DNA for the CDR3: TGCGCCAGCAGCCCCCGGGACAGGGCCAACGAGCAGTACTTC. Translating it yields CASSPRDRANEQYF.